This TCR beta chain is from a study of blood T cell repertoires in COVID-19 (dated by TCRdb to about 2020). Study-level background: Samples covering the acute and convalescent phases of COVID-19 were provided by collaborators in the United States, Italy and Spain. The material from the prospective study consisted of cDNA or gDNA derived from T cells, B-cell-depleted T cells, or PBMCs. The dataset comprised deeply sampled blood TCRbeta repertoires from subjects exposed to, actively infected with, or recovered from COVID-19. The repertoires were released in a freely available public database meant as a resource for research on the immune response to SARS-CoV-2. Samples came from the ongoing ImmuneRACE study (first 160 participants) plus 1,254 subjects from 6 global collaborators. Nearly every sample came with metadata listing a de-identified subject ID, COVID-19 status, age in years and sex. HLA class I and class II types, where available, came from metadata supplied by the sample provider rather than from assay-based typing.

TCRbeta CDR3 regions were amplified from genomic DNA by means of the immunoSEQ Assay, a bias-controlled multiplex PCR. Turning to the authors' computational methods: Within the assay, amplification of reference gene primers was used to estimate how many nucleated cells each sample contained. To quantify the absolute abundance of each unique TCRbeta CDR3 rearrangement, sequence reads were collapsed and filtered. For each sample, productive Simpson clonality was calculated by taking the square root of Simpson's diversity index across productive rearrangements. Not all clones reach the TCRdb copy of this immuneACCESS table, which keeps in-frame sequences only. Checked studies attribute under half of the gap to unresolved V genes and leave the rest unexplained. The DNA was the basis for D and trimming; V, J and clone size are from that table. For this sample there are more than 350,000 clones; about 87% appear just once. Roughly 9.4% of the sample lies in the top ten.

On the study overall, not on this receptor specifically: The amount of clinical and demographic metadata varied by source and participant and was provided uncurated.

The CDR3 starts with the cysteine, ends with the phenylalanine, and has 16 residues. Only the CDR3 DNA stays, 48 bases, in frame from base 1. CDR1 and CDR2, per the germline V gene (reference sequence), are MNHNY and SVGAGI. V trim: 5 bases; J trim: 0 bases; unmatched bases: 4. Participants in the prospective study were enrolled through a virtual design, were aged 18 to 89 years, and lived in approximately 25 United States geographic areas. In the prospective study, cohorts were assigned on the basis of participant-reported clinical history obtained from a screening survey and a study questionnaire. ImmuneRACE Cohort 3 recovered participants were defined by two consecutive negative NP/OP PCR tests, healthcare professional clearance, or symptom resolution. Each participant in the prospective study had whole blood, serum and a nasopharyngeal or oropharyngeal swab collected by mobile phlebotomists. Prospective study participants could optionally give additional blood draws and questionnaires over an approximately two-month period. Before DNA extraction, prospective study blood samples were shipped either frozen or at room temperature.

A word on this clone: The clone's antigen remains unknown. Within one base of it there is no much larger clone, and no base qualities were kept.

The clonotype comes from a woman between 50 and 59 years old who had recovered from COVID-19. The rearrangement joined TRBV6-6 to TRBJ2-1; 10 of the junction bases match TRBD2. Material for sequencing was PBMCs or T cells enriched from blood (not recorded which). The DNA reads as follows: TGTGCCAGCAGTCCAAGCGGGGGGGCCTCCTACAATGAGCAGTTCTTC. Translated, it gives CASSPSGGASYNEQFF.